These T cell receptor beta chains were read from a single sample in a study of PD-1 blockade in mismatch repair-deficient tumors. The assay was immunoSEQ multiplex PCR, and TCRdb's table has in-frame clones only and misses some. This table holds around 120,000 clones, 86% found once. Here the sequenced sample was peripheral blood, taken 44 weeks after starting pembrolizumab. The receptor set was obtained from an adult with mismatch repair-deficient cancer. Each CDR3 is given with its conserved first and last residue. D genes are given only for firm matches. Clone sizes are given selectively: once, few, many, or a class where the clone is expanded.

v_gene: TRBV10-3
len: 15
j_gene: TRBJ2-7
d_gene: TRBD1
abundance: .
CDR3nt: TGTGCCATCAGTGAGACAGGGGGTTCCCCCTACGAGCAGTACTTC
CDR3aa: CAISETGGSPYEQYF

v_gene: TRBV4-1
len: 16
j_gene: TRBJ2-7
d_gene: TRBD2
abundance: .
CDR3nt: TGCGCCAGCAGCCAAGATGGACCTAGCGGCGCCTACGAGCAGTACTTC
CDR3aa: CASSQDGPSGAYEQYF

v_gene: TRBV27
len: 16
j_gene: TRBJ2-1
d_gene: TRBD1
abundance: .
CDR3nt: TGTGCCAGCAGTTTTGGGACAGAGGGTCAGAGAAATGAGCAGTTCTTC
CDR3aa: CASSFGTEGQRNEQFF

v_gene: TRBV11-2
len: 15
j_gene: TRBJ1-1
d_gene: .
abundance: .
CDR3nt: TGTGCCAGCAGCTTGATAGGGGATGTCGTCACTGAAGCTTTCTTT
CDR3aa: CASSLIGDVVTEAFF

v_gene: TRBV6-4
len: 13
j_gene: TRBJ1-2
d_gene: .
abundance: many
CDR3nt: TGTGCCAGCAGTGACTCGACAAACTATGGCTACACCTTC
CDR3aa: CASSDSTNYGYTF

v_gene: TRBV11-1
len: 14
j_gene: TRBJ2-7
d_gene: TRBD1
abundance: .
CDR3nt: TGTGCCAGCAGCCCAGGGACAGGGACCTACGAGCAGTACTTC
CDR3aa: CASSPGTGTYEQYF

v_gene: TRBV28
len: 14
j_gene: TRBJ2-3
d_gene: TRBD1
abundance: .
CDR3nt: TGTGCCAGCAGTTTGCAGGACAGGGGAGATACGCAGTATTTT
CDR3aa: CASSLQDRGDTQYF

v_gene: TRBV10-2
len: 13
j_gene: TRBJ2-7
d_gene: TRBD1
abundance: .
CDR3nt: TGCGCCAGCGGGACAGGGGGGCCCTACGAGCAGTACTTC
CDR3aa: CASGTGGPYEQYF

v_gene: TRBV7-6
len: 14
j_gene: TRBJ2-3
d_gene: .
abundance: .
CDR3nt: TGTGCCAGCAGCTCGCCCGGGACCGCAGATACGCAGTATTTT
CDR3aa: CASSSPGTADTQYF

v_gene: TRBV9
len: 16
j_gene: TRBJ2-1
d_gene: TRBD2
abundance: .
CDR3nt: TGTGCCAGCAGCGCGCCTGGACTAGCGGGAGGTCATGAGCAGTTCTTC
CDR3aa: CASSAPGLAGGHEQFF

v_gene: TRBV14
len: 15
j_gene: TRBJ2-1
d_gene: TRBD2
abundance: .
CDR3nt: TGTGCCAGCAGCCAACTAGCGGGAGATAGCAATGAGCAGTTCTTC
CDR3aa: CASSQLAGDSNEQFF

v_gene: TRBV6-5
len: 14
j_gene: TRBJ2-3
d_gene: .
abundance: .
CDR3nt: TGTGCCAGCAGTCGGACTATCCGTTCGGATACGCAGTATTTT
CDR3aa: CASSRTIRSDTQYF

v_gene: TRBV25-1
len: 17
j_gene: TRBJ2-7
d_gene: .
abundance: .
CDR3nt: TGTGCCAGCAGTGTCACCTTCATTAGGGCTAGAGTTTTCGAGCAGTACTTC
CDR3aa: CASSVTFIRARVFEQYF

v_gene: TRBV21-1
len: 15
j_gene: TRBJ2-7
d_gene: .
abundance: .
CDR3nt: TGTGCCAGCAGCAGAGAGGGGGCGGGGATGTACGAGCAGTACTTC
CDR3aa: CASSREGAGMYEQYF

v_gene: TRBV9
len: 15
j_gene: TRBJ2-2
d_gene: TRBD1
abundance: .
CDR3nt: TGTGCCAGCAGCGGGGACAGGGCGAACACCGGGGAGCTGTTTTTT
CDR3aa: CASSGDRANTGELFF

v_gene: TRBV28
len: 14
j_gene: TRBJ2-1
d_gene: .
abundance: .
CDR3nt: TGTGCCAGCAGTTTTCGGGGAGCCACAAATGAGCAGTTCTTC
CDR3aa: CASSFRGATNEQFF

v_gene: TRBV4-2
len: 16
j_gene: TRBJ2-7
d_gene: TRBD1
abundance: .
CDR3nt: TGTGCCAGCAGCCAAGATCAGGGCCAGGGGGTCTACGAGCAGTACTTC
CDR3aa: CASSQDQGQGVYEQYF

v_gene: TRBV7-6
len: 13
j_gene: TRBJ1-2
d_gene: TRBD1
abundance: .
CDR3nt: TGTGCCAGCAGCCAAGGGACAGCCTATGGCTACACCTTC
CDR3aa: CASSQGTAYGYTF

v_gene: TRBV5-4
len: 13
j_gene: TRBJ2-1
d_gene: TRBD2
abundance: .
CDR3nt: TGTGCCAGCTCACGGGGGGGCTACAATGAGCAGTTCTTC
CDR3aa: CASSRGGYNEQFF

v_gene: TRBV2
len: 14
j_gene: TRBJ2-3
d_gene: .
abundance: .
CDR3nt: TGTGCCAGCAGTTATGAACAGGGCACAGATACGCAGTATTTT
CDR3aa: CASSYEQGTDTQYF

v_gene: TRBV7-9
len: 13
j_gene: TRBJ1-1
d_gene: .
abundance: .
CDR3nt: TGTGCCAGCAGGGCACAGGGTAACACTGAAGCTTTCTTT
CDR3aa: CASRAQGNTEAFF

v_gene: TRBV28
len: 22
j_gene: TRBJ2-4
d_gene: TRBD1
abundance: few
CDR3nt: TGTGCCAGCAGTTTATCAATCCCGCGACAGGGGGCGCGTGAGCCAGCCAAAAACATTCAGTACTTC
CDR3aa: CASSLSIPRQGAREPAKNIQYF

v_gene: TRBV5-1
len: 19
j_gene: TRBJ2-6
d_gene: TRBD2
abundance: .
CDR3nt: TGCGCCAGCAGCTTGGCCAGGGCGGGAGCTTCCTCTGGGGCCAACGTCCTGACTTTC
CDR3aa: CASSLARAGASSGANVLTF

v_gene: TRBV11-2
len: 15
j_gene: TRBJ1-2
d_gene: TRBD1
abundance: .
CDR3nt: TGTGCCAGCAGCTTTGGGGGTCGAGGGGGCCAGAGCTACACCTTC
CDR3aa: CASSFGGRGGQSYTF

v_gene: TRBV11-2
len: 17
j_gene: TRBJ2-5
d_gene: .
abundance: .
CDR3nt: TGTGCCAGCAGCTTAGATCTTTTGTCGGGGCCAAAAGAGACCCAGTACTTC
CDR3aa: CASSLDLLSGPKETQYF

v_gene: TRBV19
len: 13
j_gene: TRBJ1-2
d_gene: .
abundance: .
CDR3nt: TGTGCCAGTAGTATTAACGGTGTTGATGGCTACACCTTC
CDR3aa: CASSINGVDGYTF

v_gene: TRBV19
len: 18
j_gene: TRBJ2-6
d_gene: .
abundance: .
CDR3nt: TGTGCCAGCATCCCAGGGGGGGTACCCTTCTCAGGGGCCAACGTCCTGACTTTC
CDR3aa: CASIPGGVPFSGANVLTF

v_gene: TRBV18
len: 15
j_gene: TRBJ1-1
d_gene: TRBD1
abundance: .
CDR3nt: TGTGCCAGCTCACCGGGACAGGGAAAGGGGACTGAAGCTTTCTTT
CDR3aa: CASSPGQGKGTEAFF

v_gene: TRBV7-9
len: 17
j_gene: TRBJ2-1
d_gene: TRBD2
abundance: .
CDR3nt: TGTGCCAGCAGCCCGAGACTAGCGGGAGGGTCCTACAATGAGCAGTTCTTC
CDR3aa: CASSPRLAGGSYNEQFF

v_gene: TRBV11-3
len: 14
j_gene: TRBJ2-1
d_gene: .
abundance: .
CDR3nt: TGTGCCAGCAGCTTAGTCGAGCGCCTCAATGAGCAGTTCTTC
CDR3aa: CASSLVERLNEQFF

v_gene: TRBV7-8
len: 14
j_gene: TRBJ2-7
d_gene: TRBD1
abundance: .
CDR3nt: TGTGCCAGCAGCTTAGTAGGGGGCTCTTACGAGCAGTACTTC
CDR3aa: CASSLVGGSYEQYF

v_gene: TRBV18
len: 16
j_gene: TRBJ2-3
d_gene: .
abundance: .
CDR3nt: TGTGCCAGCTCACTGATCGAGGGCCAAGTCACAGATACGCAGTATTTT
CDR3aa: CASSLIEGQVTDTQYF

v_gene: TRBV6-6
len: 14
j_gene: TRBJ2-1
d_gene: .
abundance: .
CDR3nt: TGTGCCAGCAGAGACACAGGTTCCTTTTCGGAGCAGTTCTTC
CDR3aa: CASRDTGSFSEQFF

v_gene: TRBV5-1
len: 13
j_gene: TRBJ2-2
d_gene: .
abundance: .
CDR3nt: TGCGCCAGCAGCCCAGAGCGGGCCGGGGAGCTGTTTTTT
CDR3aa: CASSPERAGELFF

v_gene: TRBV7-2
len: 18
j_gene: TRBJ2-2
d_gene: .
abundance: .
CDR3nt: TGTGCCAGCAGCTTAGCCCGAGGGTACTCTTCGAACACCGGGGAGCTGTTTTTT
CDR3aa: CASSLARGYSSNTGELFF

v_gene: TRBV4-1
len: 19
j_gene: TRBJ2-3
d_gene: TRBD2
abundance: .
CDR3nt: TGCGCCAGCAGGGAAAGGCCCCAGGGAATCGGGAGGGCGGGAGATACGCAGTATTTT
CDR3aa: CASRERPQGIGRAGDTQYF

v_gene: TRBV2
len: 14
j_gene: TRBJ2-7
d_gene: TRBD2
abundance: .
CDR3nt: TGTGCCAGCATATGGACTAGCCTCTCCTACGAGCAGTACTTC
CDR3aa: CASIWTSLSYEQYF

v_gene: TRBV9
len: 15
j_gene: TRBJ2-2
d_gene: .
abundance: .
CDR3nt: TGTGCCAGCAGCGTAGGGACAGCGAACACCGGGGAGCTGTTTTTT
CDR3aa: CASSVGTANTGELFF

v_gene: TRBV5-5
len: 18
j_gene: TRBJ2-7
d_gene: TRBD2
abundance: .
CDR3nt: TGTGCCAGCAGCTTTTGGCCTAGCGGGAGTTCCTTCTCCTACGAGCAGTACTTC
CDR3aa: CASSFWPSGSSFSYEQYF

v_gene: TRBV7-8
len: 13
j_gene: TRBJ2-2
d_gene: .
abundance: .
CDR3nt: TGTGCCAGCAGCTATACAGGGCCCGGGGAGCTGTTTTTT
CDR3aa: CASSYTGPGELFF

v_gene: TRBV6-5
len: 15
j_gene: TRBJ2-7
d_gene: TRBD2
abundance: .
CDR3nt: TGTGCCAGCAGTTACGGCTTGGCGGGAGGATACGAGCAGTACTTC
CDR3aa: CASSYGLAGGYEQYF